The next 3 T cell receptor beta chains were all read from a single sample in a study of blood T cell repertoires in COVID-19. Using immunoSEQ multiplex PCR, the repertoire was profiled, and TCRdb retains in-frame clones only, with some absent. Seen here are about 52,000 clones, about nine tenths observed once, and the top ten hold approximately 8.1%. The sample taken for sequencing was peripheral blood. Every receptor here comes from a man older than 75 with active or convalescent COVID-19.

The chain combines TRBV4-3 with TRBJ1-1; D possibly corresponds to TRBD1 (5 bases). The V end was cut by 0 bases, the J end by 3 bases, with 5 bases between. The CDR3 has 13 amino acids. Germline V gene lookup returns CDR1 LGHNA and CDR2 YSLEER. The CDR3 loop is CASSQETDTEAFF. Written as DNA, the CDR3 is TGCGCCAGCAGCCAAGAGACAGACACTGAAGCTTTCTTT.

The CDR3 coding sequence is TGTGCCAGCAGCTTAGGATCCCGGGGGTGGACTGGGGCCAACGTCCTGACTTTC. Translating gives CASSLGSRGWTGANVLTF. The V and J genes are TRBV7-8 and TRBJ2-6; TRBD2 is a possible D gene (6 bases). The CDR3 runs to 18 residues. V lost 1 base and J 2 bases, leaving 15 bases between the germline ends. The germline V gene encodes CDR1 SGHVS and CDR2 FQNEAQ.

The chain recombines TRBV5-1 with TRBJ2-7, with D unresolved. Trimming took 2 bases from V and 2 from J, leaving 11 bases between them. Germline V gene data show CDR1 as SGHRS and CDR2 as YFSETQ. This CDR3 region has 14 residues. The CDR3 nucleotides are TGCGCCAGCAGCTTAGGCAGGCCCACCTACGAGCAGTACTTC. Translation gives CASSLGRPTYEQYF.